The clone carrying this T cell receptor beta chain was observed a few times. Its antigen is unidentified. In germline, CDR1 is SEHNR, CDR2 FQNEAQ (reference sequence). V lost 6 bases and J lost 1, with 3 bases in between. The CDR3 is 12 amino acids. Making use of molecular barcodes, quantitative 5'-RACE generated TCR beta libraries. MiXCR, run by TCRdb on the 5' RACE reads, gives a single entry per CDR3 protein. Among roughly 35,000 distinct CDR3 sequences listed, roughly an eighth were seen once. The source of the sample is a study of CD8 T cells in ankylosing spondylitis. General study results and limits: Matched ankylosing spondylitis synovial fluid reportedly contained a significantly enriched population of disease-linked clones. Peripheral blood samples showed relatively rare disease-linked clones, and these clones were CD8+. Typical of ankylosing spondylitis blood, it appeared, was a TCR beta motif of about eight highly homologous variants.

Sequencing was performed on synovial fluid, either unsorted or a sorted T cell fraction (not recorded which). The source of this sequence is a male donor with ankylosing spondylitis. The chain employs TRBV7-9 and TRBJ2-2; the D is unclear. The CDR3 protein is CASRLNTGELFF. The CDR3 bases are TGTGCCAGCAGGTTGAACACCGGGGAGCTGTTTTTT.